This T cell receptor beta chain comes out of a study of glioma-infiltrating T cells. A note on this clonotype: Its antigen remains unidentified.

Using RNA template, CDR3s of TCR alpha and beta were amplified with iRepertoire arm-PCR. One-step reverse transcription and amplification started from about 100-400 ng of tissue mRNA or PBMC total RNA. TCRdb ran MiXCR on the multiplex PCR reads and lists one entry per CDR3 protein. The profile covers under 150,000 distinct CDR3 sequences, with 24% appearing a single time and around a quarter taken by the ten largest. General study results and limits: CDR3 overlap between tissue and blood was very small. Gliomas, especially low-grade, showed above-expected tissue-blood divergence; non-neoplastic patients showed below.

V gave up 3 bases and J gave up 2 bases, with 11 bases separating them. The CDR3 totals 15 residues. Germline-derived CDR1 and CDR2 are SGHTA and FQGNSA. The chain recombines TRBV7-2 with TRBJ1-3; D is possibly TRBD1 (6 bases). The clonotype originates from a human donor with low-grade glioma or glioblastoma, undergoing nonglioma brain surgery, or in good health (not recorded which). The sequencing input was glioma tissue, nonneoplastic brain tissue, or PBMCs (not recorded which). CDR3 residues: CASSLGHSAGNTIYF. The CDR3 bases are TGTGCCAGCAGCTTGGGACACAGCGCTGGAAACACCATATATTTT.